The T cell receptor beta chain described here comes from a study of CD8+CD57+ T cells in acquired aplastic anemia. Study as a whole: The average for DNA from sorted CD4+ and CD8+ cells was roughly 3 ug.

Those patients picked for sequencing had displayed CD8+CD57+ cell expansion on flow cytometry. A note on this clonotype: The antigen is not known. One end of the junction varies from germline; a read error may be responsible.

Overall study findings and caveats: Patients and controls had in common twenty-nine CD8+ CDR3 sequences.

The CDR3 is 14 amino acids. CDR1 and CDR2 from the germline V gene are SNHLY and FYNNEI. The template for TCR beta VDJ and CDR3 sequence profiling was genomic DNA. TCRdb reprocessed the reads via MiXCR and lists one record per CDR3 protein. The table lists roughly 200,000 distinct CDR3 sequences, 55% to 65% of them singletons. The J gene is TRBJ1-5, the V gene TRBV2; 8 bases map to TRBD1. Sequenced material: sorted CD4+, CD8+, or CD8+CD57+ T cells (not recorded which) from PBMCs. The sequence was obtained from a human donor with aplastic anemia. CDR3 protein: CASRTGKTQGPQHF. In DNA form, the CDR3 reads TGCGCCAGCAGGACAGGGAAGACGCAGGGGCCCCAGCATTTT.